These 19 T cell receptor beta chains were sequenced from one sample in a study of T-cell memory formation after mild COVID-19. TCRdb used MiXCR to reprocess the 5' RACE reads, holding one entry per CDR3 protein. This sample has about half a million distinct CDR3 sequences, with roughly 18% found just once. Sequencing input: PBMCs or a T cell subset sorted from them (not recorded which). Source of these receptors: an adult woman who had mild COVID-19 (a few samples of this study predate the infection). Cell type and time point are not known.

This clonotype appeared a few times. CDR3 amino acids: CASSPSANTEAFF. CDR3 bases: TGTGCCAGCTCACCCTCGGCGAACACTGAAGCTTTCTTT. The V call is TRBV18, the J call TRBJ1-1; D call uncertain. Germline V gene sequence: CDR1 KGHSH, CDR2 LQKENI. V dropped 3 bases and J dropped 1 base, with 6 bases sitting between them. The CDR3 is made up of 13 amino acids.

The chain employs TRBV12-3 or TRBV12-4 and TRBJ1-1; a possible D gene is TRBD1 (6 bases). The CDR3 loop spans 12 amino acids. Trimming took 5 bases from V and 6 from J, leaving 10 bases between them. The CDR3 sequence: CASSETGPEAFF. In nucleotides, the CDR3 is TGTGCCAGCAGTGAGACAGGACCTGAAGCTTTCTTT.

This chain connects TRBV7-9 to TRBJ2-5, with D unresolved. The CDR3 is made up of 11 amino acids. CDR1 is SEHNR and CDR2 is FQNEAQ in the germline V gene (reference sequence). V lost 7 bases and J lost 3, with 6 bases in between. CDR3 in DNA: TGTGCCAGCACGATCGAAGAGACCCAGTACTTC. It is translated as CASTIEETQYF.

This clonotype was counted only a few times. The chain has TRBV4-3 and TRBJ2-7; possibly TRBD1 for D (6 bases). The germline V and J ends were trimmed by 4 bases and 3 bases, with 19 bases remaining between them. Per germline, CDR1 LGHNA and CDR2 YSLEER. The CDR3 covers 16 residues. CDR3: CASSRLSTGSVYEQYF. DNA of the CDR3: TGCGCCAGCAGCCGCCTGAGTACAGGGTCCGTCTACGAGCAGTACTTC.

The sample holds many counts of this clonotype. The CDR3 DNA follows: TGTGCCAGCAGTACAGGGGGCACTGAAGCTTTCTTT. It codes for CASSTGGTEAFF. This rearrangement joins TRBV12-3 or TRBV12-4 to TRBJ1-1; 8 bases map to TRBD1. The length of the CDR3 is 12 residues. The ends lost 5 bases at V and 4 bases at J; junction bases unmatched: 0.

This clonotype was counted between two and nine times. The chain recombines TRBV19 with TRBJ2-7, with TRBD2 matching 7 bases. The germline V gene has CDR1 LNHDA and CDR2 SQIVND (reference sequence). This CDR3 comprises 13 residues. Losses at the gene ends were 5 bases for V and 3 bases for J; bases not matched to a gene: 4. The CDR3: CASSYASGYEQYF. The DNA for the CDR3 is TGTGCCAGTAGTTATGCTAGCGGCTACGAGCAGTACTTC.

In this sample, this clonotype turned up a few times. The J gene is TRBJ2-7, the V gene TRBV20-1; D is perhaps TRBD1 or TRBD2 (5 bases each). The V gene's germline CDR1 is DFQATT and CDR2 SNEGSKA (reference sequence). The ends were cut back, 0 bases at V and 4 bases at J, with 13 bases in the middle. This CDR3 region has 14 residues. DNA of the CDR3: TGCAGTGCTAGAGATGCCGGGTGGGGGTACGAGCAGTACTTC. Its translation: CSARDAGWGYEQYF.

This sequence joins TRBV20-1 and TRBJ2-5, with 10 bases lining up with TRBD2. Looked up from germline, CDR1 is DFQATT and CDR2 is SNEGSKA (reference sequence). The J segment lost 4 bases and the V segment lost 6 bases, leaving 8 bases of the junction unmatched. The CDR3 runs 14 residues. CDR3 bases: TGCAGTGCACCCACTAGCGGGGTGGTAGAGACCCAGTACTTC. Its protein product is CSAPTSGVVETQYF.

This clonotype was detected only a few times. CDR3 residues: CSAPGLGPHGSDTQYF. In nucleotides, the CDR3 is TGCAGTGCTCCCGGACTAGGACCACATGGGTCAGATACGCAGTATTTT. The rearrangement uses TRBV20-1 and TRBJ2-3; 7 positions agree with TRBD2. This CDR3 spans 16 amino acids. V trimming: 5 bases; J trimming: 4 bases; junction bases outside the gene matches: 15. The germline CDR1 and CDR2 sequences are DFQATT and SNEGSKA (reference sequence).

This clonotype was counted a few times. This chain uses TRBV5-1 with TRBJ2-3; 10 bases align to TRBD2. Trimming took 0 bases from V and 5 from J; bases not matched to a gene: 9. The CDR3 totals 17 residues. CDR1 and CDR2 from the germline V gene are SGHRS and YFSETQ. As DNA, the CDR3 is TGCGCCAGCAGCTTGGAGGCTAGCGGGGGATACGGAGATACGCAGTATTTT. Residues: CASSLEASGGYGDTQYF.

The chain carries TRBV7-2 and TRBJ2-3; the D is unclear. V dropped 5 bases and J dropped 2 bases, with 8 bases sitting between them. The CDR3 runs to 13 residues. Germline lookup yields CDR1 SGHTA and CDR2 FQGNSA. The CDR3 sequence: CASSPAPTDTQYF. CDR3 DNA: TGTGCCAGCAGCCCCGCCCCCACAGATACGCAGTATTTT.

This clonotype occurred a few times. V gene TRBV9 combines with J gene TRBJ2-7; TRBD2 might be the D (5 bases). CDR3 length equals 13 residues. CDR1 and CDR2 from the germline V gene are SGDLS and YYNGEE. V lost 4 bases, J lost 5 bases, and 13 bases lay in between. The CDR3 loop reads CASSPAIGDEQYF. CDR3 DNA: TGTGCCAGCAGCCCCGCGATCGGGGACGAGCAGTACTTC.

A few counts support this clonotype. This chain uses TRBV15 with TRBJ2-3, with D perhaps TRBD2 (5 bases). The CDR3 loop spans 16 amino acids. Per germline, CDR1 LNHNV and CDR2 YYDKDF (reference sequence). Trimming left V 0 bases short and J 11 bases short, with 21 bases between. The CDR3 coding sequence is TGTGCCACCAGCAGAGATCCAGCGGCAGCCCTAAAGGGGCAGTATTTT. Protein product: CATSRDPAAALKGQYF.

The V call is TRBV20-1, the J call TRBJ1-1; D possibly corresponds to TRBD1 (5 bases). Germline CDR1 is DFQATT and CDR2 is SNEGSKA (reference sequence). There are 10 residues in the CDR3. CDR3: CSGGKTEAFF. The CDR3 DNA reads as TGCAGCGGGGGTAAGACTGAAGCTTTCTTT.

The chain uses TRBV29-1 and TRBJ2-5; D is unclear. The CDR3 consists of 12 residues. CDR1 and CDR2 (germline): SQVTM, ANQGSEA. V lost 1 base to trimming and J lost 4 bases, with 7 bases between them. The CDR3 region is CSVEARLETQYF. In DNA form, the CDR3 reads TGCAGCGTTGAAGCCAGGCTAGAGACCCAGTACTTC.

The chain employs TRBV7-3 and TRBJ2-5, with D possibly TRBD2 on 5 matching bases. V was shortened by 2 bases and J by 5 bases, with 18 bases between the two germline ends. This CDR3 is 16 amino acids long. Germline V lookup: CDR1 SGHTA, CDR2 FQGTGA. Here the CDR3 DNA reads TGTGCCAGCAGCTTAGGGAGAAAGCCGTTGGGGGAGACCCAGTACTTC. This encodes CASSLGRKPLGETQYF.

This chain uses TRBV29-1 with TRBJ2-7, with D perhaps matching TRBD1 (6 bases). CDR1 and CDR2 from the germline V gene are SQVTM and ANQGSEA. Trimming removed 0 bases at V and 0 bases at J, with 9 bases between. CDR3 size: 14 residues. Written as DNA, the CDR3 is TGCAGCGTTGAAGAGGCAGGGGCCTCCTACGAGCAGTACTTC. It encodes CSVEEAGASYEQYF.

This chain connects TRBV30 to TRBJ2-1; 9 positions agree with TRBD2. V dropped 0 bases and J dropped 10; count of bases not matched to a gene: 7. Germline CDR1 GTSNPN, CDR2 SVGIG (reference sequence). CDR3 length: 14 residues. For the CDR3, the DNA is TGTGCCTGGAGTGTTATAGCGGGGGCTCGGGAGCAGTTCTTC. It yields the protein CAWSVIAGAREQFF.

This clonotype appeared a few times. This chain connects TRBV7-9 to TRBJ2-5; 9 bases line up with TRBD2. Trimming removed 4 bases from V and 2 bases from J; junction bases left unmatched: 5. CDR1 and CDR2 (germline): SEHNR, FQNEAQ (reference sequence). CDR3 length equals 15 residues. This chain's CDR3 is CASSSPSGVQETQYF. The CDR3 region has the DNA TGTGCCAGCAGCTCTCCTAGCGGGGTTCAAGAGACCCAGTACTTC.